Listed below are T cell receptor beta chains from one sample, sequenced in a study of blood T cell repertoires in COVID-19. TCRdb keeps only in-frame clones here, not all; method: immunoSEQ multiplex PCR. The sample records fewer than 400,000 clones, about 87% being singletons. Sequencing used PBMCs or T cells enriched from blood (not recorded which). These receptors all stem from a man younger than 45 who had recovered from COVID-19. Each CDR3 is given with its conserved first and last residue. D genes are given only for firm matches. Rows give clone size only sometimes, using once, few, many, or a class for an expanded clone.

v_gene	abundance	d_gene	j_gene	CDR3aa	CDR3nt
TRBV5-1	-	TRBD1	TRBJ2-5	CASSYAGTGEETQYF	TGCGCCAGCAGCTACGCCGGGACAGGAGAAGAGACCCAGTACTTC
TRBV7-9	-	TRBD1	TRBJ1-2	CASSWSTGGEYGYTF	TGTGCCAGCAGCTGGTCGACAGGGGGCGAGTATGGCTACACCTTC
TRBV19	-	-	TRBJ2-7	CASSRREIVPYEQYF	TGTGCCAGTAGTAGGAGAGAGATCGTTCCCTACGAGCAGTACTTC
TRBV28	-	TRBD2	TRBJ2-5	CASSPVFGAGVIQETQYF	TGTGCCAGCAGTCCTGTTTTTGGGGCGGGGGTTATCCAAGAGACCCAGTACTTC
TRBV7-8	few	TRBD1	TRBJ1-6	CASSAGTGRGSPLHF	TGTGCCAGCAGCGCCGGGACAGGGCGGGGCTCACCCCTCCACTTT
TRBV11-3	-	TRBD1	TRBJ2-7	CASSVTGDHYEQYF	TGTGCCAGCAGCGTGACAGGGGACCATTACGAGCAGTACTTC
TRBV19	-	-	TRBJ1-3	CASSISLGNTIYF	TGTGCCAGTAGTATCTCACTCGGAAACACCATATATTTT
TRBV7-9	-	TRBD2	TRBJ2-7	CASSRSGGTYEQYF	TGTGCCAGCAGCCGATCGGGGGGGACCTACGAGCAGTACTTC
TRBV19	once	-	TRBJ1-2	CASSIDFPAPNGYTF	TGTGCCAGTAGTATCGATTTCCCAGCGCCAAATGGCTACACCTTC
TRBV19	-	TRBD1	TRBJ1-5	CASTTPGQGGQPQHF	TGTGCCAGTACCACCCCGGGACAGGGAGGTCAGCCCCAGCATTTT
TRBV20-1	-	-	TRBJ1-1	CSESQGIEAFF	TGCAGTGAAAGCCAGGGGATTGAAGCTTTCTTT
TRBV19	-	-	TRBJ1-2	CASSIRTEPNYGYTF	TGTGCCAGTAGTATCCGGACAGAACCTAACTATGGCTACACCTTC
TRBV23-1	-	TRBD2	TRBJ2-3	CATAGGGKQGFSGDRTDTQYF	TGCGCCACCGCCGGGGGGGGCAAACAGGGCTTCAGCGGGGATCGGACAGATACGCAGTATTTT
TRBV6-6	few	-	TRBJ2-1	CASSYSTENEQFF	TGTGCCAGCAGTTACTCGACAGAGAATGAGCAGTTCTTC
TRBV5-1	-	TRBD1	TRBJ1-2	CASSTGQGANGYTF	TGCGCCAGCAGCACGGGACAGGGGGCGAATGGCTACACCTTC
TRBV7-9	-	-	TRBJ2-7	CASSLIPPDPGEQYF	TGTGCCAGCAGCTTAATCCCACCAGATCCTGGCGAGCAGTACTTC
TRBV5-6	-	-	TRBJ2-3	CASSLGTGTDTQYF	TGTGCCAGCAGCTTGGGCACGGGCACAGATACGCAGTATTTT